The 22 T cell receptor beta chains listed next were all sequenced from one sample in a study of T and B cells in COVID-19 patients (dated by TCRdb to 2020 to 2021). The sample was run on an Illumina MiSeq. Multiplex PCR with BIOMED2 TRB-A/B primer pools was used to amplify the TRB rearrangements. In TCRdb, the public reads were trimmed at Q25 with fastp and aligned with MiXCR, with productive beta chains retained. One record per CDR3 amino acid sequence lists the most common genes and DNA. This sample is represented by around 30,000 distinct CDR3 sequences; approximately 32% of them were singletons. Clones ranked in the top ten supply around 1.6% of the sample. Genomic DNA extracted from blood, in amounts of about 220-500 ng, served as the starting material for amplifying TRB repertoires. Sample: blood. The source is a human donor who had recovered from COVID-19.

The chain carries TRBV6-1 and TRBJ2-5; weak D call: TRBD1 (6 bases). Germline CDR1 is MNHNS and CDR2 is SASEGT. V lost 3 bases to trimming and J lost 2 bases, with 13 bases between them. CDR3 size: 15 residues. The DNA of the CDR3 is TGTGCCAGCAGTGACTTACAGGGCCCGCAAGAGACCCAGTACTTC. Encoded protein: CASSDLQGPQETQYF.

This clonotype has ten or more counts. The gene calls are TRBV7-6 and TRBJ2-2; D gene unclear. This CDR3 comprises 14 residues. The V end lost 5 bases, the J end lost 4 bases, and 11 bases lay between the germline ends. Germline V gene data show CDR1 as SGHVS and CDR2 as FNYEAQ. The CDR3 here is CASSPSALTGELFF. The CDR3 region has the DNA TGTGCCAGCAGCCCCAGCGCACTCACCGGGGAGCTGTTTTTT.

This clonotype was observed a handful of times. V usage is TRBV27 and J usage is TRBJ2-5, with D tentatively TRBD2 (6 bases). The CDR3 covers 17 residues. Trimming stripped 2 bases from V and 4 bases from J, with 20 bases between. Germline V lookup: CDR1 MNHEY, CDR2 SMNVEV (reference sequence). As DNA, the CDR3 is TGTGCCAGCAGTTTAAACTCCGCCTCTGCGGGATCAGAGACCCAGTACTTC. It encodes CASSLNSASAGSETQYF.

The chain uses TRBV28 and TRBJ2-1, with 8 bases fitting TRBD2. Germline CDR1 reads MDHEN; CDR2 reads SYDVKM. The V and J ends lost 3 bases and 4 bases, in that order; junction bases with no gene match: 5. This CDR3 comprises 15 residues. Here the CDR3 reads CASSLRLAIYNEQFF. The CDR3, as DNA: TGTGCCAGCAGTTTGAGACTAGCGATTTACAATGAGCAGTTCTTC.

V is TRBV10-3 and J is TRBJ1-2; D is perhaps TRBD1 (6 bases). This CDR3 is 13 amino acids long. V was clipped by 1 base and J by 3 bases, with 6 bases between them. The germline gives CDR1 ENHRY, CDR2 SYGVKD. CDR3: CAISEYRDYGYTF. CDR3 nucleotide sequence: TGTGCCATCAGTGAGTACAGGGACTATGGCTACACCTTC.

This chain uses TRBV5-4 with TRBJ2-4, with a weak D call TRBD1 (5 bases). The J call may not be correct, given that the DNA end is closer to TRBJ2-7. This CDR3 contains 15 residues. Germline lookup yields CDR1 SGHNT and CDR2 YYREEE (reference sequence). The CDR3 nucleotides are TGTGCCAGCAGCTTGAAAAAGGGGTCTACCTACGAGCAGTACTTC. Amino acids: CASSLKKGSTYEQYF.

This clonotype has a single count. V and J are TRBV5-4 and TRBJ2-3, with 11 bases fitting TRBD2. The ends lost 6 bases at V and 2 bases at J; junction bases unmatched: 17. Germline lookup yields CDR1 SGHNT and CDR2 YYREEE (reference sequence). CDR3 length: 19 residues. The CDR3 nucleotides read TGTGCCAGCATCAAAATAGGGCTAGCGGGGGGCCCCAACACAGATACGCAGTATTTT. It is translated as CASIKIGLAGGPNTDTQYF.

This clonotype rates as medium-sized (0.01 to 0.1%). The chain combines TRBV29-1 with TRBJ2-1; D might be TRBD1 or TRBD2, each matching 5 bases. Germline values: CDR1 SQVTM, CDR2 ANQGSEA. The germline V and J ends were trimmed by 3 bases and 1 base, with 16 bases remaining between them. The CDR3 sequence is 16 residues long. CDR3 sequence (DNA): TGCAGCGTTGATGGGATGATGAGGGGTTCCTACAATGAGCAGTTCTTC. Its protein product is CSVDGMMRGSYNEQFF.

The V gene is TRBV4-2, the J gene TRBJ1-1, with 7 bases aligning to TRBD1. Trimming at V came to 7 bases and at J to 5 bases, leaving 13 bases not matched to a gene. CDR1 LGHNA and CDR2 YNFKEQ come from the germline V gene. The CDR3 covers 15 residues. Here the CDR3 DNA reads TGTGCCAGCACCTCAGACCTACAGGGGTGGACTGAAGCTTTCTTT. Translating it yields CASTSDLQGWTEAFF.

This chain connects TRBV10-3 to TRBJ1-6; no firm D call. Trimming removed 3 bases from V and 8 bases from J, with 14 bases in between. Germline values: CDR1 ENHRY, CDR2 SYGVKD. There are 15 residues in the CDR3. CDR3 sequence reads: CAISDHDSSDSPLHF. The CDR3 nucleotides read TGTGCCATCAGTGACCATGACTCGAGCGATTCACCCCTCCACTTT.

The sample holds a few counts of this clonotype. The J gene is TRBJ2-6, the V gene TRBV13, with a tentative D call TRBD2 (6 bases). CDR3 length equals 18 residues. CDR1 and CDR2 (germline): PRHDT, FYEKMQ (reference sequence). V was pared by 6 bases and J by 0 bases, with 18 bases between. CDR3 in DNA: TGTGCCAGCAGACGCGGGTGGCGGGAAAGCTCTGGGGCCAACGTCCTGACTTTC. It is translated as CASRRGWRESSGANVLTF.

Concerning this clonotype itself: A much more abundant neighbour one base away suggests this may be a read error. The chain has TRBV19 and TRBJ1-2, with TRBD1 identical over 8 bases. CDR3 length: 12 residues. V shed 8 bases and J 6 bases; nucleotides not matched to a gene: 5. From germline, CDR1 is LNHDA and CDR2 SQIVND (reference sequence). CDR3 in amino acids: CASWTGTNGYTF. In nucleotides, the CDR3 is TGTGCCAGTTGGACAGGGACGAATGGCTACACCTTC. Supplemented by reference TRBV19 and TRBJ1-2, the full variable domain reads DGGITQSPKYLFRKEGQNVTLSCEQNLNHDAMYWYRQDPGQGLRLIYYSQIVNDFQKGDIAEGYSVSREKKESFPLTVTSAQKNPTAFYLCASWTGTNGYTFGSGTRLTVV.

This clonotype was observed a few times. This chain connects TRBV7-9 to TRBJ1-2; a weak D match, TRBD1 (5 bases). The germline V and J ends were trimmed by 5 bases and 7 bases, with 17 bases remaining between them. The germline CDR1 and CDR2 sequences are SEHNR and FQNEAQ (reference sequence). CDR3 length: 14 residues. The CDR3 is CASSPRTGTGGYTF. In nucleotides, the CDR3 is TGTGCCAGCAGCCCACGGACGGGGACTGGTGGCTACACCTTC.

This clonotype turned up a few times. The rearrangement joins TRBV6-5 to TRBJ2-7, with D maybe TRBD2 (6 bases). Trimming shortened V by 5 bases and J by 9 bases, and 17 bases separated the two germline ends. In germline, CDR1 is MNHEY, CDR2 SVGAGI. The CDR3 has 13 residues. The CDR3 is CASSERRGRWQYF. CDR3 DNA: TGTGCCAGCAGTGAACGGCGGGGCCGATGGCAGTACTTC.

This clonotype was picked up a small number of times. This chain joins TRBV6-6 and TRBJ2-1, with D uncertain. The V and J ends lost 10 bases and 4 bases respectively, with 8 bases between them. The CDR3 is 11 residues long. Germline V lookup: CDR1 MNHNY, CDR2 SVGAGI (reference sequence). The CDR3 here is CATAPYNEQFF. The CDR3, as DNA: TGTGCCACGGCCCCTTACAATGAGCAGTTCTTC.

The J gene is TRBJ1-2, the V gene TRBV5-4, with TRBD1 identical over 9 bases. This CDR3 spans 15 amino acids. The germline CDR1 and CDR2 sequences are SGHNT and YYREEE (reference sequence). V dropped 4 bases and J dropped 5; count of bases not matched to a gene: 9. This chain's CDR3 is CASSPGTGMGYGYTF. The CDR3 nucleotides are TGTGCCAGCAGCCCCGGGACAGGGATGGGATATGGCTACACCTTC.

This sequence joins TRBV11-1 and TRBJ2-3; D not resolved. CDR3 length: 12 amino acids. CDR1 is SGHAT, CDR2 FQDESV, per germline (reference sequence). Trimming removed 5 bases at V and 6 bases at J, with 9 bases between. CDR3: CASSQVRDTQYF. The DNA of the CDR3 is TGTGCCAGCAGCCAGGTTAGGGATACGCAGTATTTT.

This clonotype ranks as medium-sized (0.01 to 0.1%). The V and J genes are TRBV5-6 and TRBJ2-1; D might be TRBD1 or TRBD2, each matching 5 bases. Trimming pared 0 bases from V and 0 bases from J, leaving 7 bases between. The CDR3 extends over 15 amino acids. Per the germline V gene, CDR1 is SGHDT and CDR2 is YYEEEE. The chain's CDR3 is CASSLGGSSYNEQFF. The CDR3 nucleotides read TGTGCCAGCAGCTTGGGGGGGAGCTCCTACAATGAGCAGTTCTTC.

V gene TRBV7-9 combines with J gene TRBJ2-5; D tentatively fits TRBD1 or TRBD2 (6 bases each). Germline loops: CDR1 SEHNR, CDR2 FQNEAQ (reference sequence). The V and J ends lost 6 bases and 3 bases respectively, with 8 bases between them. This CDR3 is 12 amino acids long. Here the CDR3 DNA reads TGTGCCAGCAGAGGGGGGAAAGAGACCCAGTACTTC. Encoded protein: CASRGGKETQYF. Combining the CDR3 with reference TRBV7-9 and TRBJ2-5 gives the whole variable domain DTGVSQNPRHKITKRGQNVTFRCDPISEHNRLYWYRQTLGQGPEFLTYFQNEAQLEKSRLLSDRFSAERPKGSFSTLEIQRTEQGDSAMYLCASRGGKETQYFGPGTRLLVL.

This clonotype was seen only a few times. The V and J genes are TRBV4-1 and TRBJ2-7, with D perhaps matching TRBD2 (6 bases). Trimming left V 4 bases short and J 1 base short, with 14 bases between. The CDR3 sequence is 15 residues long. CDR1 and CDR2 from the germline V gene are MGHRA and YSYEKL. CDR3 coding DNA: TGCGCCAGCAGCCTTTCCGGGACTCTGTCCTACGAGCAGTACTTC. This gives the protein CASSLSGTLSYEQYF.

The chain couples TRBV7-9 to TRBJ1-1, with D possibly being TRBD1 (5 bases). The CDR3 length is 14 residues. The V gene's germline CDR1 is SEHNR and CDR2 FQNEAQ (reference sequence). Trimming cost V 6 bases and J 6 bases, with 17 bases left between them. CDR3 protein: CASRTPRGAAEAFF. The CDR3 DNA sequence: TGTGCCAGCAGAACACCCAGAGGGGCGGCTGAAGCTTTCTTT.

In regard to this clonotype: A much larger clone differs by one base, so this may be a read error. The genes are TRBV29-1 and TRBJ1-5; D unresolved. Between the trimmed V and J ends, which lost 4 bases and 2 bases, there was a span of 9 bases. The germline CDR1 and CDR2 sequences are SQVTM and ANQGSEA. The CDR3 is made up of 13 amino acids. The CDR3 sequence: CSVAEVGNQPQHF. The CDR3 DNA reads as TGCAGCGTTGCCGAGGTAGGCAATCAGCCCCAGCATTTT.